The rows below give T cell receptor beta chains drawn from one sample of a study of T-cell memory formation after mild COVID-19. TCRdb fed the 5' RACE reads into MiXCR, producing one record per CDR3 protein. The table lists 200,000 to 250,000 distinct CDR3 sequences, 9.4% of them singletons. Sequenced material: PBMCs or a T cell subset sorted from them (not recorded which). The receptors were gathered from a man aged 18 to 35 who had mild COVID-19 (a few samples of this study predate the infection). Cell type and time point are not known. Each CDR3 is given with its conserved first and last residue. The order of the fields is clone size, CDR3 length, V gene, J gene, CDR3 protein. Rows may omit the clone size; those that give it use once, few, many or a size class.

few	15	TRBV25-1	TRBJ1-1	CASRGVGQGATEAFF
-	15	TRBV24-1	TRBJ2-5	CATSDFPQGEETQYF
-	15	TRBV7-3	TRBJ2-2	CASSFWGPQGGELFF
-	16	TRBV11-2	TRBJ2-1	CASSGAAGSSYNEQFF
-	16	TRBV23-1	TRBJ2-5	CASSHKRRRGVETQYF
many	12	TRBV12-3/TRBV12-4	TRBJ2-2	CASSPLTGELFF
few	14	TRBV6-2/TRBV6-3	TRBJ1-1	CASSYRGAGTEAFF
few	16	TRBV4-2	TRBJ1-6	CASSPSRAGINSPLHF
few	17	TRBV6-2/TRBV6-3	TRBJ2-3	CASSYRLTSGPTDTQYF
-	10	TRBV27	TRBJ2-7	CASGRREQYF
-	14	TRBV5-1	TRBJ2-3	CASSLFVLTDTQYF
few	15	TRBV6-2/TRBV6-3	TRBJ2-5	CASSLPGQIQETQYF
many	14	TRBV7-2	TRBJ1-5	CASSPQQGNQPQHF
many	16	TRBV5-1	TRBJ1-4	CASSLGGTTTNEKLFF
few	15	TRBV12-3/TRBV12-4	TRBJ2-1	CASSLALGPYNEQFF
-	14	TRBV29-1	TRBJ1-5	CSARAGRGNQPQHF
few	12	TRBV5-1	TRBJ1-1	CASYEGGTEAFF
few	12	TRBV7-9	TRBJ2-1	CASSRDTNEQFF
few	19	TRBV27	TRBJ2-2	CASSTLIPLPGQTAGELFF
many	14	TRBV4-1	TRBJ1-6	CASRRGQDNSPLHF
-	14	TRBV5-1	TRBJ1-2	CASSTLQGPGGYTF
few	14	TRBV15	TRBJ1-1	CATSRDRVGSEAFF
-	14	TRBV5-1	TRBJ1-2	CASSFAGGGYGYTF
many	15	TRBV4-2	TRBJ2-2	CASSLNGGDTGELFF
-	15	TRBV3-1	TRBJ2-3	CASSPRASFTDTQYF
-	18	TRBV4-1	TRBJ2-5	CASSHVGLAGGGRETQYF
-	13	TRBV3-1	TRBJ1-1	CASRGDSNTEAFF